The 32 T cell receptor beta chains below all came from one sample that was sequenced in a study of quantifying T cell responses using KT2 cells. Looking at the study overall: cDNA was made from DNase-treated RNA using alpha and beta constant primers.

An oligo carrying a UMI was ligated to the cDNA 3' end. The first PCR ran roughly 4 cycles with an equimolar RC1.1 and RC1.2 beta primer mix. TCRdb re-called the UMI-ligation and nested PCR reads through MiXCR, storing one row per CDR3 protein. The sample holds around 30,000 distinct CDR3 sequences; 10% are singletons and the top ten take 9.5% to 10%. Sequenced: PBMCs spiked with cells of the T cell clone KT2. These receptors originate from a human donor.

This clonotype showed up just a few times. The rearrangement joins TRBV27 to TRBJ2-7; D ambiguous. Germline loops: CDR1 MNHEY, CDR2 SMNVEV (reference sequence). CDR3 length equals 14 residues. V lost 5 bases and J 0 bases, leaving 11 bases between the germline ends. CDR3 residues: CASSQWASSYEQYF. The CDR3 nucleotides read TGTGCCAGCAGTCAGTGGGCCAGCTCCTACGAGCAGTACTTC.

Many counts were recorded for this clonotype. The chain uses TRBV11-3 and TRBJ2-7, with D perhaps TRBD1 or TRBD2 (6 bases each). The CDR3 totals 15 residues. V was pared by 3 bases and J by 5 bases, with 17 bases between. Germline values: CDR1 SGHNT, CDR2 YENEEA. This chain's CDR3 is CASSFQGTQAHEQYF. The CDR3 nucleotides are TGTGCCAGCAGCTTCCAGGGGACTCAGGCCCACGAGCAGTACTTC. The full variable domain, in which reference TRBV11-3 and TRBJ2-7 provide the parts outside the CDR3, is EAGVVQSPRYKIIEKKQPVAFWCNPISGHNTLYWYLQNLGQGPELLIRYENEEAVDDSQLPKDRFSAERLKGVDSTLKIQPAELGDSAVYLCASSFQGTQAHEQYFGPGTRLTVT.

The sample holds many counts of this clonotype. V is TRBV20-1 and J is TRBJ2-7; TRBD2 agrees at 7 bases. With 0 bases clipped from V and 0 bases from J, the junction kept 11 bases outside the gene matches. Looked up from germline, CDR1 is DFQATT and CDR2 is SNEGSKA (reference sequence). This CDR3 contains 17 residues. CDR3 bases: TGCAGTGCTAGAGATTTTATGGAGCGGGGCACCTCCTACGAGCAGTACTTC. Translation gives CSARDFMERGTSYEQYF.

The chain employs TRBV7-9 and TRBJ1-3, with D unclear. Looked up from germline, CDR1 is SEHNR and CDR2 is FQNEAQ (reference sequence). The CDR3 extends over 12 amino acids. V was trimmed by 7 bases and J by 0 bases, leaving 4 bases between them. For the CDR3, the DNA is TGTGCCAGCACTGACTCTGGAAACACCATATATTTT. This codes for CASTDSGNTIYF.

This chain joins TRBV9 and TRBJ1-1, with D hard to call. V lost 0 bases, J lost 3 bases, and 6 bases lay in between. CDR3 size: 13 residues. CDR1 SGDLS and CDR2 YYNGEE come from the germline V gene. CDR3 protein: CASSVVQDTEAFF. For the CDR3, the DNA is TGTGCCAGCAGCGTAGTGCAAGACACTGAAGCTTTCTTT.

This clonotype was picked up a small number of times. This rearrangement joins TRBV20-1 to TRBJ2-1, with 8 nucleotides matching TRBD2. CDR1 is DFQATT and CDR2 is SNEGSKA in the germline V gene (reference sequence). J gave up 1 base and V 4 bases, and 6 bases lay outside the gene matches. The CDR3 runs to 15 residues. The CDR3 reads CSAKSGSRSYNEQFF. The CDR3 bases are TGCAGTGCTAAGAGCGGGAGTAGGTCCTACAATGAGCAGTTCTTC.

This clonotype was observed a few times. The V and J genes are TRBV5-4 and TRBJ1-1; weak D call: TRBD1 (5 bases). Germline V gene sequence: CDR1 SGHNT, CDR2 YYREEE (reference sequence). This CDR3 region has 16 residues. Trimming removed 0 bases from V and 0 bases from J, with 12 bases in between. CDR3 sequence: CASSLAGAGMNTEAFF. CDR3 in DNA: TGTGCCAGCAGCTTGGCCGGGGCAGGGATGAACACTGAAGCTTTCTTT.

This clonotype has just a few counts. The rearrangement uses TRBV28 and TRBJ1-2; D is unclear. Between the trimmed V and J ends, which lost 1 base and 4 bases, there was a span of 7 bases. The CDR3 runs 13 residues. Germline lookup yields CDR1 MDHEN and CDR2 SYDVKM. The CDR3, as DNA: TGTGCCAGCAGTTTATATCAGCTCTATGGCTACACCTTC. Residues: CASSLYQLYGYTF.

A few counts support this clonotype. The chain joins TRBV6-1 to TRBJ1-1; 10 bases match TRBD1. This CDR3 is built from 15 residues. With 8 bases clipped from V and 6 bases from J, the junction kept 12 bases outside the gene matches. CDR1 and CDR2 from the germline V gene are MNHNS and SASEGT. CDR3 nucleotides: TGTGCCAGCTATGGGGGGGACAGGGGATTCGCTGAAGCTTTCTTT. It encodes CASYGGDRGFAEAFF.

In this sample, this clonotype turned up a few times. The chain combines TRBV6-5 with TRBJ1-1, with no clear D. The CDR3 has 11 residues. CDR1 and CDR2 from the germline V gene are MNHEY and SVGAGI. V lost 9 bases and J lost 1, with 6 bases in between. CDR3 amino acids: CASQENTEAFF. As DNA, the CDR3 is TGTGCCAGTCAGGAGAACACTGAAGCTTTCTTT.

This clonotype was detected many times. V and J are TRBV24-1 and TRBJ2-3, with a tentative D call TRBD1 (5 bases). The length of the CDR3 is 16 residues. Germline CDR1 and CDR2: KGHDR and SFDVKD. Trimming removed 5 bases at V and 2 bases at J, with 16 bases between. The CDR3 spells CATSVSGTGITDTQYF. For the CDR3, the DNA is TGTGCCACCAGTGTATCAGGAACAGGAATCACAGATACGCAGTATTTT.

This clonotype was seen a handful of times. The chain employs TRBV12-3 or TRBV12-4 and TRBJ1-2, with 9 bases matching TRBD1. V lost 4 bases, J lost 4 bases, and 7 bases stayed unmatched. The CDR3 loop spans 15 amino acids. The CDR3 is CASSSGTGNFYGYTF. CDR3 coding DNA: TGTGCCAGCAGTTCCGGGACAGGGAACTTCTATGGCTACACCTTC.

A few counts support this clonotype. This sequence joins TRBV7-2 and TRBJ1-1; D might be TRBD1 (5 bases). Trimming stripped 0 bases from V and 1 base from J, with 6 bases between. The CDR3 has 14 residues. Germline V gene sequence: CDR1 SGHTA, CDR2 FQGNSA. The CDR3 loop is CASSLAGANTEAFF. The DNA for the CDR3 is TGTGCCAGCAGCTTAGCTGGGGCGAACACTGAAGCTTTCTTT.

The chain uses TRBV24-1 and TRBJ2-1; TRBD2 might be the D (5 bases). CDR1 is KGHDR, CDR2 SFDVKD, per germline. The ends were cut back, 3 bases at V and 8 bases at J, with 10 bases in the middle. This CDR3 spans 13 amino acids. The CDR3 DNA reads as TGTGCCACCAGTGATCTAACAGCGGATGAGCAGTTCTTC. It translates to CATSDLTADEQFF.

This clonotype was counted many times. This chain links TRBV5-6 with TRBJ2-5; TRBD2 agrees at 8 bases. The CDR3 contains 14 residues. V trimming: 2 bases; J trimming: 3 bases; junction bases outside the gene matches: 3. Germline V gene data show CDR1 as SGHDT and CDR2 as YYEEEE. CDR3: CASSFWGLEETQYF. The CDR3 DNA reads as TGTGCCAGCAGCTTCTGGGGACTAGAAGAGACCCAGTACTTC.

The chain employs TRBV4-2 and TRBJ2-7; 8 nucleotides agree with TRBD2. The CDR3 is 17 residues long. Per the germline V gene, CDR1 is LGHNA and CDR2 is YNFKEQ. The V and J ends lost 0 bases and 2 bases, in that order; junction bases with no gene match: 9. The CDR3: CASSQDLASGRTYEQYF. CDR3 DNA sequence: TGTGCCAGCAGCCAAGATTTGGCTAGCGGGCGCACCTACGAGCAGTACTTC.

This clonotype occurred a few times. The chain combines TRBV6-6 with TRBJ2-7; the match to TRBD2 covers 10 bases. Germline V gene lookup returns CDR1 MNHNY and CDR2 SVGAGI (reference sequence). Trimming cost V 6 bases and J 2 bases; bases outside gene matches: 7. The CDR3 is made up of 15 amino acids. For the CDR3, the DNA is TGTGCCAGCAGGATAGAGCGGGGGGGAACCTACGAGCAGTACTTC. It codes for CASRIERGGTYEQYF.

This chain connects TRBV21-1 to TRBJ2-2. TRBV21-1 is designated a pseudogene. This CDR3 contains 17 residues. The CDR3 DNA reads TGTGCCCGCCCTTGGGCAGGCCGCAACTCGAACACCGGGGAGCTGTTTTTT. Its translation: CARPWAGRNSNTGELFF.

This clonotype came up a few times. This chain links TRBV20-1 with TRBJ1-1, with a weak D call TRBD1 (5 bases). V was trimmed by 5 bases and J by 4 bases, leaving 14 bases between them. This CDR3 spans 13 amino acids. Germline CDR1 DFQATT, CDR2 SNEGSKA (reference sequence). CDR3 in amino acids: CSAQGARGTEAFF. CDR3 bases: TGCAGTGCTCAAGGGGCGCGGGGCACTGAAGCTTTCTTT.

This clonotype has at least ten counts. CDR3 coding DNA: TGTGCCAGCAGTCCCCCGGCTAGTAATGAAAAACTGTTTTTT. Its translation: CASSPPASNEKLFF. The genes are TRBV11-2 and TRBJ1-4; D remains ambiguous. Germline CDR1 SGHAT, CDR2 FQNNGV. V was pared by 6 bases and J by 4 bases, with 12 bases between. The CDR3 is 14 amino acids.

This clonotype was seen a handful of times. The gene calls are TRBV3-1 and TRBJ1-2; D perhaps matches TRBD1 (5 bases). V was cut by 4 bases and J by 4 bases, with 16 bases left in between. The CDR3 sequence is 15 residues long. Germline V gene sequence: CDR1 LGHDT, CDR2 YNNKEL (reference sequence). CDR3: CASSLRDGELYGYTF. DNA of the CDR3: TGTGCCAGCAGCCTCCGGGACGGAGAGCTCTATGGCTACACCTTC.

The V call is TRBV4-1, the J call TRBJ1-4; a possible D gene is TRBD1 (5 bases). Germline-derived CDR1 and CDR2 are MGHRA and YSYEKL. Trimming took 6 bases from V and 3 from J, leaving 17 bases between them. The CDR3 totals 16 residues. In DNA, the CDR3 is TGCGCCAGCAGTCAGTTTTCCGGGACCTCTAATGAAAAACTGTTTTTT. Its protein product is CASSQFSGTSNEKLFF.

Sample share makes this clonotype medium-sized. This chain links TRBV20-1 with TRBJ2-1; D perhaps matches TRBD2 (5 bases). The V gene's germline CDR1 is DFQATT and CDR2 SNEGSKA (reference sequence). V was shortened by 7 bases and J by 0 bases, with 16 bases between the two germline ends. CDR3 length: 15 amino acids. As DNA, the CDR3 is TGCAGTGTTCTAAGCGGCCTGAGCTCCTACAATGAGCAGTTCTTC. It yields the protein CSVLSGLSSYNEQFF.

This clonotype was seen ten or more times. V and J are TRBV29-1 and TRBJ2-7, with TRBD1 identical over 7 bases. The germline CDR1 and CDR2 sequences are SQVTM and ANQGSEA. The length of the CDR3 is 12 residues. V was clipped by 7 bases and J by 3 bases; unmatched bases: 6. CDR3 amino acids: CSAQGQLYEQYF. CDR3 bases: TGCAGCGCCCAGGGACAGCTCTACGAGCAGTACTTC.

Relative to its sample, this clonotype is medium-sized (0.01 to 0.1%). The chain combines TRBV6-2 or TRBV6-3 with TRBJ2-6, with no clear D. V lost 2 bases, J lost 0 bases, and 2 bases lay in between. Germline assignment: CDR1 MNHEY and CDR2 SVGEGT. CDR3 length equals 14 residues. For the CDR3, the DNA is TGTGCCAGCAGTTACAGCTCTGGGGCCAACGTCCTGACTTTC. Amino acid sequence: CASSYSSGANVLTF.

With respect to this clonotype: An end of the junction differs from the germline gene, which may be a read error. V is TRBV10-2 and J is TRBJ2-2; 9 nucleotides match TRBD1. Germline V CDR1 and CDR2: WSHSY, SAAADI. This CDR3 contains 15 residues. CDR3 bases: TGCGCCGGCAGCCGGACAGGGGTTGGCACCGGGGAGCTGTTTTTT. Residues: CAGSRTGVGTGELFF.

The chain carries TRBV30 and TRBJ1-2; TRBD1 is a possible D gene (6 bases). In germline, CDR1 is GTSNPN, CDR2 SVGIG (reference sequence). The CDR3 totals 12 residues. The V end lost 2 bases, the J end lost 2 bases, and 6 bases lay between the germline ends. The CDR3: CAWSTGNYGYTF. CDR3 sequence (DNA): TGTGCCTGGAGTACAGGGAACTATGGCTACACCTTC.

This chain links TRBV6-6 with TRBJ1-4; 12 positions agree with TRBD1. The ends lost 2 bases at V and 7 bases at J; junction bases unmatched: 2. From germline, CDR1 is MNHNY and CDR2 SVGAGI (reference sequence). CDR3 length: 15 residues. This CDR3 is CASSYGGQGAEKLFF. The CDR3 DNA is TGTGCCAGCAGTTACGGGGGACAGGGGGCTGAAAAACTGTTTTTT.

This chain uses TRBV4-1 with TRBJ2-3, with 7 bases identical to TRBD2. The ends lost 1 base at V and 4 bases at J; junction bases unmatched: 5. The CDR3 has 15 amino acids. Germline loops: CDR1 MGHRA, CDR2 YSYEKL. The CDR3 loop reads CASSQALAVADTQYF. The CDR3 nucleotides are TGCGCCAGCAGCCAAGCCCTAGCGGTTGCAGATACGCAGTATTTT.

The J gene is TRBJ1-6, the V gene TRBV19; D is uncertain. Trimming took 5 bases from V and 14 from J, leaving 13 bases between them. Germline loops: CDR1 LNHDA, CDR2 SQIVND (reference sequence). This CDR3 comprises 12 residues. The CDR3 nucleotides read TGTGCCAGTAGTTGGTTTGGAGACACCCTCCACTTT. This codes for CASSWFGDTLHF. Full variable domain (missing parts from reference TRBV19 and TRBJ1-6): DGGITQSPKYLFRKEGQNVTLSCEQNLNHDAMYWYRQDPGQGLRLIYYSQIVNDFQKGDIAEGYSVSREKKESFPLTVTSAQKNPTAFYLCASSWFGDTLHFGNGTRLTVT.

This clonotype came up many times. The rearrangement links TRBV20-1 to TRBJ1-3; 9 nucleotides line up with TRBD1. Germline V gene sequence: CDR1 DFQATT, CDR2 SNEGSKA (reference sequence). This CDR3 has 17 residues. Germline trimming cut 1 base from V and 0 bases from J; bases unmatched to any gene: 7. This chain's CDR3 is CSARAPTGGFSGNTIYF. The CDR3 nucleotides read TGCAGTGCTAGAGCCCCGACAGGGGGTTTCTCTGGAAACACCATATATTTT.

This clonotype was seen repeatedly, ten times or more. The V gene is TRBV20-1, the J gene TRBJ1-2, with 9 bases identical to TRBD1. CDR3 length: 13 residues. V dropped 6 bases and J dropped 2; count of bases not matched to a gene: 4. Germline CDR1 and CDR2: DFQATT and SNEGSKA (reference sequence). CDR3 nucleotide sequence: TGCAGTGCGCGGGACAGGGCCAACTATGGCTACACCTTC. Translation: CSARDRANYGYTF.